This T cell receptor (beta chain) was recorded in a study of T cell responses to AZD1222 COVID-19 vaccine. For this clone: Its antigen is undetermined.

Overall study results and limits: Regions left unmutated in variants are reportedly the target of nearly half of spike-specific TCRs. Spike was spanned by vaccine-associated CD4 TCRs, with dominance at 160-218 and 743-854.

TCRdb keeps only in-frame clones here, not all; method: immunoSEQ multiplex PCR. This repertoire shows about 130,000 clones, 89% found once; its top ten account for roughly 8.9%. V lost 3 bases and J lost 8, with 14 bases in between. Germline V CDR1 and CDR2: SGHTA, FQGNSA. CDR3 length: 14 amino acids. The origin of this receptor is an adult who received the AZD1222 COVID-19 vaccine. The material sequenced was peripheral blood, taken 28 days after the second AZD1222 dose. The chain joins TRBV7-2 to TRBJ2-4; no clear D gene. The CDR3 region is CASSLGWVGDIQYF. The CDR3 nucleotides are TGTGCCAGCAGCTTGGGTTGGGTGGGCGACATTCAGTACTTC.